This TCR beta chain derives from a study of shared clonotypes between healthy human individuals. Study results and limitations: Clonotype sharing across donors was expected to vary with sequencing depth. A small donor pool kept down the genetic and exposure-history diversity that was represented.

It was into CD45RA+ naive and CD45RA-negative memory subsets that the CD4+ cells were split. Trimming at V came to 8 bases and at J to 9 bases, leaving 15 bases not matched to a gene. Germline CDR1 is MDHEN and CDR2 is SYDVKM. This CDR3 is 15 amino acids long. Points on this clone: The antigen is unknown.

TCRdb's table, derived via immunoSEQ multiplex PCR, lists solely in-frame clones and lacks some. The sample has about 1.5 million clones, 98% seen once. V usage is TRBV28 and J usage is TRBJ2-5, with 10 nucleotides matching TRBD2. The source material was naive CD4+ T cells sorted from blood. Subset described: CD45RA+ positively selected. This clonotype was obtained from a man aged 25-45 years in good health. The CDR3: CASHPSGGPTGAQYF. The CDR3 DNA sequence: TGTGCCAGCCACCCTAGCGGGGGCCCGACGGGGGCCCAGTACTTC.